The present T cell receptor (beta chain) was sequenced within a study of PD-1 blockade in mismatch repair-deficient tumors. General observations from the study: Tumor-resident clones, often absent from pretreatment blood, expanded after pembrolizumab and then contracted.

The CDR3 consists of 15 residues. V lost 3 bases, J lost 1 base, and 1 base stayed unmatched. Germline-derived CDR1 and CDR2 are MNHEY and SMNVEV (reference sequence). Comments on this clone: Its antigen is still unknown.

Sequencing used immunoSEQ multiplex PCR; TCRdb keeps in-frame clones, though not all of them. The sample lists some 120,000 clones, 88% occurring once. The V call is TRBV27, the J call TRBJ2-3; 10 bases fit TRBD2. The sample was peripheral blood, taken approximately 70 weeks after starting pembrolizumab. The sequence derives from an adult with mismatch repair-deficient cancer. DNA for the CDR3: TGTGCCAGCAGTTTCGGACTAGCGGGCACAGATACGCAGTATTTT. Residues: CASSFGLAGTDTQYF.